The sequence of this TCR beta chain was determined in a study of blood T cell repertoires in COVID-19. Study in general: The United States, Italy and Spain provided the acute and convalescent COVID-19 samples. PBMCs, B-cell-depleted T cells, or T cells provided the cDNA or gDNA that made up the material.

Germline values: CDR1 LNHNV, CDR2 YYDKDF (reference sequence). V dropped 5 bases and J dropped 2; count of bases not matched to a gene: 3. The CDR3 is 15 residues long. In the authors' methods: By means of reference gene primer amplification, nucleated cell counts were estimated. Generated by immunoSEQ multiplex PCR, the TCRdb table keeps only in-frame clones and is missing some. V, J and clone size are taken as reported in that table, and D and trimming were inferred from the DNA itself. The sample yields approximately 150,000 clones, around 80% seen once. This sequence originates from a human donor with acute or convalescent COVID-19. The donor label of this sample is uncertain. The sequenced sample consisted of peripheral blood. The chain employs TRBV15 and TRBJ2-5, with TRBD2 matching 12 bases. Here the CDR3 DNA reads TGTGCCACCAGCTCACTAGCGGGGGGACAAGAGACCCAGTACTTC. This encodes CATSSLAGGQETQYF.